This is a list of T cell receptor beta chains from one sample in a study of early T cells in non-severe SARS-CoV-2 infection. MiXCR, run by TCRdb on the 5' RACE reads, gives a single entry per CDR3 protein. This sample has approximately 73,000 distinct CDR3 sequences, with 10% to 15% found just once. The sample comprised whole blood. These receptors came from an adult who was a healthcare worker with PCR-confirmed SARS-CoV-2 infection or an uninfected control (not recorded which). Each CDR3 is given with its conserved first and last residue. The D gene is left open where the match is weak. Clone sizes are given selectively: once, few, many, or a class where the clone is expanded.

j_call | d_call | clone_size | v_call | cdr3_aa | cdr3_nt
TRBJ2-6 | - | few | TRBV7-2 | CASSLGAGILTGANVLTF | TGTGCCAGCAGCTTAGGGGCGGGAATCCTTACTGGGGCCAACGTCCTGACTTTC
TRBJ2-7 | - | many | TRBV10-3 | CAISESGVNEQYF | TGTGCCATCAGTGAGTCGGGGGTGAACGAGCAGTACTTC
TRBJ2-7 | TRBD1 | many | TRBV5-4 | CASSPGTGVYEQYF | TGTGCCAGCAGCCCAGGGACAGGCGTCTACGAGCAGTACTTC
TRBJ2-1 | TRBD2 | many | TRBV7-9 | CASSPGTSGKYFNEQFF | TGTGCCAGCAGCCCTGGGACTAGCGGGAAGTATTTCAATGAGCAGTTCTTC
TRBJ1-1 | - | - | TRBV25-1 | CASSDRGNTEAFF | TGTGCCAGCAGTGACAGGGGGAACACTGAAGCTTTCTTT
TRBJ2-5 | TRBD2 | - | TRBV6-2/TRBV6-3 | CASSYWGGTQETQYF | TGTGCCAGCAGTTACTGGGGGGGGACCCAAGAGACCCAGTACTTC
TRBJ1-3 | - | few | TRBV2 | CAVNQDSSGNTIYF | TGTGCCGTAAATCAGGATAGCTCTGGAAACACCATATATTTT
TRBJ2-3 | - | - | TRBV6-5 | CASKTGLRDTQYF | TGTGCCAGCAAAACGGGGCTCCGGGATACGCAGTATTTT
TRBJ2-7 | TRBD2 | many | TRBV10-3 | CAITGGRGSEQYF | TGTGCCATCACGGGAGGGAGGGGAAGCGAGCAGTACTTC
TRBJ1-1 | - | many | TRBV6-2/TRBV6-3 | CASRDQGNGSPEAFF | TGTGCCAGCAGAGATCAGGGGAATGGAAGCCCTGAAGCTTTCTTT
TRBJ2-4 | - | few | TRBV9 | CASSVGSPKNIQYF | TGTGCCAGCAGCGTAGGTAGTCCCAAAAACATTCAGTACTTC
TRBJ1-6 | - | - | TRBV28 | CASSTGRPNSPLHF | TGTGCCAGCAGTACGGGTAGACCTAATTCACCCCTCCACTTT
TRBJ2-2 | TRBD2 | many | TRBV27 | CASSSGRGGTGELFF | TGTGCCAGCAGTAGCGGGAGGGGAGGCACCGGGGAGCTGTTTTTT
TRBJ2-7 | TRBD2 | few | TRBV6-2/TRBV6-3 | CASSSKRGTYEQYF | TGTGCCAGCAGTTCTAAGCGGGGAACCTACGAGCAGTACTTC
TRBJ2-7 | - | many | TRBV28 | CASSPFVTGSSYEQYF | TGTGCCAGCAGCCCCTTTGTTACAGGGAGCTCCTACGAGCAGTACTTC
TRBJ1-4 | - | - | TRBV28 | CATRRGQDNEKLFF | TGTGCCACCCGCCGGGGCCAGGATAATGAAAAACTGTTTTTT
TRBJ1-1 | - | - | TRBV5-4 | CASTLPGTRLHTEAFF | TGTGCCAGCACCCTGCCCGGGACAAGACTGCACACTGAAGCTTTCTTT
TRBJ1-5 | TRBD1 | many | TRBV12-5 | CASGLTDRGNQPQHF | TGTGCTAGTGGTTTGACTGACAGGGGCAATCAGCCCCAGCATTTT
TRBJ2-7 | - | - | TRBV10-3 | CAIKAGLTYEQYF | TGTGCCATCAAGGCAGGACTAACCTACGAGCAGTACTTC
TRBJ1-1 | - | - | TRBV6-5 | CASSSERHTEAFF | TGTGCCAGCAGTTCGGAGCGACACACTGAAGCTTTCTTT
TRBJ2-7 | TRBD2 | few | TRBV20-1 | CSARDRGGRAYEQYF | TGCAGTGCTAGAGATAGGGGCGGGAGGGCCTACGAGCAGTACTTC
TRBJ2-3 | - | many | TRBV27 | CASSLSPGWDTQYF | TGTGCCAGCAGTTTATCGCCGGGTTGGGATACGCAGTATTTT
TRBJ1-1 | - | few | TRBV2 | CASSGARVNTEAFF | TGTGCCAGCAGTGGGGCCAGGGTAAACACTGAAGCTTTCTTT
TRBJ2-1 | TRBD1 | few | TRBV18 | CASSLGQGRYNEQFF | TGTGCCAGCTCACTGGGACAGGGGCGGTACAATGAGCAGTTCTTC
TRBJ1-1 | TRBD1 | many | TRBV20-1 | CSASDREEPEAFF | TGCAGTGCCTCGGACAGGGAGGAGCCTGAAGCTTTCTTT
TRBJ2-4 | - | few | TRBV28 | CASSLSGGGLAKNIQYF | TGTGCCAGCAGTCTCTCCGGGGGCGGACTAGCCAAAAACATTCAGTACTTC
TRBJ2-7 | - | many | TRBV27 | CASSSTGQQYF | TGTGCCAGCAGTTCCACAGGGCAGCAGTACTTC